These 32 T cell receptor beta chains share one sample of origin, sequenced in a study of blood T cell repertoires in COVID-19. Clones were sequenced by immunoSEQ multiplex PCR, and TCRdb holds only the in-frame ones, with some missing. The sample holds about 200,000 clones, roughly 86% seen once. The sequencing sample was made of peripheral blood. The source is a woman aged 45-65 years with active or convalescent COVID-19.

The chain combines TRBV2 with TRBJ2-2, with 9 bases aligning to TRBD1. CDR1 is SNHLY, CDR2 FYNNEI, per germline. J gave up 3 bases and V 5 bases, and 4 bases lay outside the gene matches. The CDR3 length is 15 residues. DNA of the CDR3: TGTGCCAGCAGTCAACAGGGGGCGGACACCGGGGAGCTGTTTTTT. Its protein product is CASSQQGADTGELFF.

This clone was detected only once. The chain recombines TRBV6-5 with TRBJ2-7; D gene uncertain. CDR1 MNHEY and CDR2 SVGAGI come from the germline V gene. The CDR3 is 12 residues long. The V gene lost 6 bases and the J gene lost 2 bases, with 8 bases spanning the gap. CDR3 nucleotides: TGTGCCAGCAGGCCCAGTACCTACGAGCAGTACGTC. Amino acid sequence: CASRPSTYEQYV.

The CDR3, as DNA: TGTGCCAGCAGTTTAGTTCCAAAAAATGAGCAGTTCTTC. Protein: CASSLVPKNEQFF. J is TRBJ2-1 and V is TRBV12-3 or TRBV12-4; D not certain. The CDR3 is 13 residues long. With 1 base removed from V and 7 bases from J, the gap between germline ends came to 8 bases.

This chain uses TRBV23-1 with TRBJ1-6, with TRBD1 as a possible D gene (6 bases). TRBV23-1 is given ORF status, its function remaining uncertain. V dropped 1 base and J dropped 5 bases, with 18 bases sitting between them. The CDR3 totals 18 residues. CDR3 bases: TGCGCCAGCAGTCAATACCTCACAGGGCTCATCGATAATTCACCCCTCCACTTT. It encodes CASSQYLTGLIDNSPLHF.

This chain uses TRBV28 with TRBJ1-5; D gene ambiguous. Trimming shortened V by 2 bases and J by 4 bases, and 9 bases separated the two germline ends. The length of the CDR3 is 14 residues. Germline assignment: CDR1 MDHEN and CDR2 SYDVKM. The CDR3 nucleotides read TGTGCCAGCAGTTTAGGGCAGTTGAATCAGCCCCAGCATTTT. Its translation is CASSLGQLNQPQHF.

The V gene is TRBV27, the J gene TRBJ2-7; 10 bases are shared with TRBD2. The CDR3 loop spans 15 amino acids. Unmatched junction bases numbered 5, after V lost 5 bases and J lost 1 base. CDR1 and CDR2 (germline): MNHEY, SMNVEV (reference sequence). The CDR3 region is CASSPRTSGSYEQYV. The CDR3 bases are TGTGCCAGCAGTCCCAGGACTAGCGGTTCCTACGAGCAGTACGTC.

This clone was found many times. V gene TRBV29-1 combines with J gene TRBJ1-1; D may be TRBD1 (5 bases). The length of the CDR3 is 14 residues. The germline V gene has CDR1 SQVTM and CDR2 ANQGSEA. Trimming removed 5 bases from V and 3 bases from J, with 16 bases in between. CDR3 DNA: TGCAGCGTTAACCCCCGGGGGGGAGACACTGAAGCTTTCTTT. Protein: CSVNPRGGDTEAFF.

The chain uses TRBV11-2 and TRBJ2-1, with 7 bases aligning to TRBD2. Germline CDR1 reads SGHAT; CDR2 reads FQNNGV. Trimming took 5 bases from V and 6 from J; bases not matched to a gene: 10. This CDR3 region has 15 residues. The CDR3 DNA sequence: TGTGCCAGCAGCGGAGGGCGGGAGAGGTCCAATGAGCAGTTCTTC. This codes for CASSGGRERSNEQFF.

This sequence joins TRBV21-1 and TRBJ2-5; TRBD1 was called by the table and not checked on the DNA. TRBV21-1 is noted as a pseudogene. The CDR3 runs to 17 residues. The CDR3 loop is CASSKMAQRGQRETQYF. The CDR3, as DNA: TGTGCCAGCAGCAAAATGGCTCAGAGGGGGCAAAGGGAGACCCAGTACTTC.

This clone has just a few counts. This chain links TRBV28 with TRBJ1-1, with D tentatively TRBD1 (5 bases). V lost 8 bases and J 1 base, leaving 14 bases between the germline ends. Germline assignment: CDR1 MDHEN and CDR2 SYDVKM. The CDR3 length is 14 residues. The CDR3 is CASRLVGGNTEAFF. The CDR3 region has the DNA TGTGCCAGCCGGCTAGTGGGGGGGAACACTGAAGCTTTCTTT.

The genes are TRBV10-3 and TRBJ2-2, with 8 bases fitting TRBD1. The CDR3 runs 17 residues. The trim removed 0 bases at V and 7 bases at J, leaving 10 bases unmatched. Germline V gene lookup returns CDR1 ENHRY and CDR2 SYGVKD. The CDR3 region has the DNA TGTGCCATCAGTGAGTCGTCGGGCAGGGGGCGTATCGGGGAGCTGTTTTTT. This gives the protein CAISESSGRGRIGELFF.

This clone was detected once. The chain employs TRBV29-1 and TRBJ2-7; D remains unclear. Germline V gene sequence: CDR1 SQVTM, CDR2 ANQGSEA. The CDR3 consists of 11 residues. V lost 7 bases and J lost 3, with 10 bases in between. The CDR3 protein is CSASVGYEQYV. Here the CDR3 DNA reads TGCAGCGCCTCTGTCGGCTACGAGCAGTACGTC.

This clone was found once. This chain links TRBV7-9 with TRBJ2-3; 10 nucleotides match TRBD2. The CDR3 is 17 residues long. J was trimmed by 3 bases and V by 5 bases; bases with no gene match: 11. Germline V lookup: CDR1 SEHNR, CDR2 FQNEAQ (reference sequence). The CDR3 is CASSSWGLAGDTDTQYF. CDR3 DNA: TGTGCCAGCAGCAGCTGGGGGCTAGCGGGGGATACAGATACGCAGTATTTT.

The CDR3 bases are TGTGCCAGCAGGGGGACAGAGAATAATTCACCCCTCCACTTT. Protein: CASRGTENNSPLHF. This rearrangement joins TRBV6-5 to TRBJ1-6; 7 positions agree with TRBD1. The germline gives CDR1 MNHEY, CDR2 SVGAGI. V shed 6 bases, J shed 5 bases, and the junction held 4 bases outside the gene matches. This CDR3 has 14 residues.

The V call is TRBV7-2, the J call TRBJ2-3; tentatively, D is TRBD2 (6 bases). V was shortened by 5 bases and J by 7 bases, with 19 bases between the two germline ends. This CDR3 comprises 15 residues. Germline assignment: CDR1 SGHTA and CDR2 FQGNSA. The CDR3 DNA is TGTGCCAGCAGCCCGGGGACTGCCGTGGGGAATACGCAGTATTTT. It encodes CASSPGTAVGNTQYF.

Only one count was recorded for this clone. The chain combines TRBV19 with TRBJ2-7; D is possibly TRBD1 (6 bases). The V end was cut by 3 bases, the J end by 4 bases, with 13 bases between. Germline assignment: CDR1 LNHDA and CDR2 SQIVND (reference sequence). This CDR3 contains 14 residues. The CDR3 sequence is CASSIRDITYEQYF. The CDR3 DNA reads TGTGCCAGTAGTATCCGGGACATCACTTACGAGCAGTACTTC.

The V call is TRBV12-3 or TRBV12-4, the J call TRBJ2-1; tentatively, D is TRBD1 (7 bases). V lost 9 bases to trimming and J lost 6 bases, with 15 bases between them. This CDR3 is built from 13 residues. The CDR3 loop is CASNSQGGNEQFF. CDR3 DNA: TGTGCCAGTAATAGCCAGGGGGGCAATGAGCAGTTCTTC.

The rearrangement joins TRBV7-9 to TRBJ1-1; 7 nucleotides line up with TRBD1. The CDR3 contains 16 residues. Trimming removed 6 bases from V and 1 base from J; junction bases left unmatched: 11. Per the germline V gene, CDR1 is SEHNR and CDR2 is FQNEAQ (reference sequence). The CDR3 protein is CASRTGVGGANTEAFF. As DNA, the CDR3 is TGTGCCAGCAGAACAGGGGTGGGCGGCGCGAACACTGAAGCTTTCTTT.

This chain links TRBV12-5 with TRBJ2-1; TRBD1 agrees at 8 bases. Germline CDR1 is LGHNT and CDR2 is FRNRAP. The trim removed 3 bases at V and 5 bases at J, leaving 6 bases unmatched. This CDR3 region has 15 residues. The CDR3 sequence is CASGFPRDRNNEQFF. In DNA, the CDR3 is TGTGCTAGTGGTTTCCCTCGGGACAGGAACAATGAGCAGTTCTTC.

With respect to this clone: One end of the junction varies from germline; a read error may be responsible. The gene calls are TRBV4-1 and TRBJ2-1; 11 nucleotides align to TRBD2. In germline, CDR1 is MGHRA, CDR2 YSYEKL. The CDR3 is 18 amino acids. CDR3 sequence reads: CASRQVRTSGRGYNEQFF. The DNA for the CDR3 is TGCGCCAGCCGCCAAGTTCGGACTAGCGGGCGCGGATACAATGAGCAGTTCTTC.

This clone was counted a single time. J is TRBJ1-1 and V is TRBV28; possible D gene TRBD1, 5 bases. The CDR3 is 16 residues long. Trimming took off 5 bases at V and 1 base at J, with 17 bases between the two ends. CDR1 and CDR2 (germline): MDHEN, SYDVKM. In DNA, the CDR3 is TGTGCCAGCAGTCCCCCCGTAGGGGCCGGGAACACTGAAGCTTTCTTT. This gives the protein CASSPPVGAGNTEAFF.

The gene calls are TRBV19 and TRBJ1-3; 7 bases align to TRBD1. The germline CDR1 and CDR2 sequences are LNHDA and SQIVND (reference sequence). V was pared by 7 bases and J by 2 bases, with 5 bases of the junction left unmatched. This CDR3 comprises 14 residues. The CDR3 DNA follows: TGTGCCAGTATGAGTCAGGGGGCTGGAAACACCATATATTTT. It encodes CASMSQGAGNTIYF.

This sequence joins TRBV6-5 and TRBJ2-2; D is perhaps TRBD1 (6 bases). This CDR3 has 12 amino acids. The V and J ends lost 6 bases and 7 bases respectively, with 9 bases between them. Germline CDR1 MNHEY, CDR2 SVGAGI. The CDR3 loop reads CASSQQGGELFF. CDR3 coding DNA: TGTGCCAGCAGCCAACAGGGCGGGGAGCTGTTTTTT.

The sample holds one count of this clone. The gene calls are TRBV12-2 and TRBJ2-3; the table's TRBD2 call for D was not verified on the DNA. TRBV12-2 is a documented pseudogene. This CDR3 contains 17 residues. This CDR3 reads CASRLAGPSGGSNTQYF. CDR3 coding DNA: TGTGCAAGTCGCTTAGCGGGGCCTAGCGGGGGATCGAATACGCAGTATTTT.

This chain joins TRBV4-2 and TRBJ1-1; 10 bases fit TRBD1. Trimming removed 1 base from V and 6 bases from J; junction bases left unmatched: 11. Germline V CDR1 and CDR2: LGHNA, YNFKEQ. This CDR3 comprises 17 residues. The CDR3 loop is CASSQVPTRQGASEAFF. The CDR3 nucleotides are TGTGCCAGCAGCCAAGTCCCGACTAGACAGGGGGCCTCTGAAGCTTTCTTT.

V usage is TRBV6-5 and J usage is TRBJ1-5, with D unclear. Between the trimmed V and J ends, which lost 7 bases and 6 bases, there was a span of 19 bases. There are 15 residues in the CDR3. Germline V gives CDR1 MNHEY, CDR2 SVGAGI. CDR3 DNA: TGTGCCAGCATTAACGGGAGGGTGGACGGTCAGCCCCAGCATTTT. Its protein product is CASINGRVDGQPQHF.

J is TRBJ2-5 and V is TRBV28, with D tentatively TRBD2 (5 bases). Germline CDR1 MDHEN, CDR2 SYDVKM. This CDR3 is built from 15 residues. V gave up 7 bases and J gave up 1 base, with 16 bases separating them. The CDR3 loop reads CASTLTAAGQETQYF. The DNA of the CDR3 is TGTGCCAGCACCTTGACCGCGGCGGGCCAAGAGACCCAGTACTTC.

The chain employs TRBV24-1 and TRBJ1-5, with D uncertain. V lost 7 bases and J lost 0, with 9 bases in between. CDR3 length: 14 amino acids. Germline CDR1 KGHDR, CDR2 SFDVKD. In DNA form, the CDR3 reads TGTGCCACCAGCCGGGAATATAGCAATCAGCCCCAGCATTTT. Protein sequence: CATSREYSNQPQHF.

This sequence joins TRBV30 and TRBJ1-5, with no clear D. Trimming pared 2 bases from V and 2 bases from J, leaving 7 bases between. Germline CDR1 reads GTSNPN; CDR2 reads SVGIG (reference sequence). The CDR3 has 13 amino acids. The CDR3 sequence is CAWSSDRNQPQHF. In DNA form, the CDR3 reads TGTGCCTGGAGTTCAGATCGCAATCAGCCCCAGCATTTT.

The rearrangement uses TRBV5-4 and TRBJ2-2; 8 positions agree with TRBD1. Trimming removed 4 bases from V and 1 base from J; junction bases left unmatched: 6. Germline-derived CDR1 and CDR2 are SGHNT and YYREEE (reference sequence). The CDR3 spans 16 residues. The CDR3 region is CASSTKDRVNTGELFF. CDR3 DNA: TGTGCCAGCAGCACCAAGGACAGGGTGAACACCGGGGAGCTGTTTTTT.

The chain has TRBV5-1 and TRBJ1-1; D not resolved. CDR3 size: 16 residues. In germline, CDR1 is SGHRS, CDR2 YFSETQ. The V end lost 4 bases, the J end lost 4 bases, and 20 bases lay between the germline ends. The CDR3 DNA reads as TGCGCCAGCAGCCAGAGGATGGAGGGCGGGAGCACTGAAGCTTTCTTT. Protein: CASSQRMEGGSTEAFF. The full variable domain, rest sourced from reference TRBV5-1 and TRBJ1-1, is KAGVTQTPRYLIKTRGQQVTLSCSPISGHRSVSWYQQTPGQGLQFLFEYFSETQRNKGNFPGRFSGRQFSNSRSEMNVSTLELGDSALYLCASSQRMEGGSTEAFFGQGTRLTVV.

CDR3 region: CASRRSGQGANQPQHF. The CDR3 DNA reads TGTGCCAGCAGGAGATCGGGACAGGGGGCGAATCAGCCCCAGCATTTT. This chain joins TRBV6-6 and TRBJ1-5; TRBD1 agrees at 12 bases. Germline V gene lookup returns CDR1 MNHNY and CDR2 SVGAGI (reference sequence). CDR3 length: 16 residues. Losses at the gene ends were 6 bases for V and 4 bases for J; bases not matched to a gene: 7.